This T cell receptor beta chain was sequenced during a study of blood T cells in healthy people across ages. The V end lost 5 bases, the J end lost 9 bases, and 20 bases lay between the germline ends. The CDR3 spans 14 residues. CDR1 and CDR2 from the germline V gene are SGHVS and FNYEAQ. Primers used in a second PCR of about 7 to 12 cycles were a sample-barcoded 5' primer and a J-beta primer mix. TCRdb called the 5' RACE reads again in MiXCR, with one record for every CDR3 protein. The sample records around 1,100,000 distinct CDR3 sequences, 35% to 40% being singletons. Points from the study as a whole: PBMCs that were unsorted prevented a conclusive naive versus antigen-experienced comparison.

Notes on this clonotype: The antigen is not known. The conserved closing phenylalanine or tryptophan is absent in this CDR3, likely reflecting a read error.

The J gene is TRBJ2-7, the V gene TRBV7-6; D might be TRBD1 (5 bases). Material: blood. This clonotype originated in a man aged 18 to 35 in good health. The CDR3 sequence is CASSQGEPPYGQYL. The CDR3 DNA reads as TGTGCCAGCAGCCAGGGTGAACCCCCCTATGGGCAGTACTTG.